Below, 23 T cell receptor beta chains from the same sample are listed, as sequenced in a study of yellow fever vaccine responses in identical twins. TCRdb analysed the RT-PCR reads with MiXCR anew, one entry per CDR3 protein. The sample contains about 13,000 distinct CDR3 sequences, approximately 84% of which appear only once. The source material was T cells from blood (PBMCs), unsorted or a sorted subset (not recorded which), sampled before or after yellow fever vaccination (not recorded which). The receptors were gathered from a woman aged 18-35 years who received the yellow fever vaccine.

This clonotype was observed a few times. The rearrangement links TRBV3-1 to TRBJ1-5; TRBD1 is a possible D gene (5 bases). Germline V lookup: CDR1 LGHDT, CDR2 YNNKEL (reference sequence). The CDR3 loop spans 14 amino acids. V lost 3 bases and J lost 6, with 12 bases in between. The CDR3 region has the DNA TGTGCCAGCAGCCAGAGCTGGGGGAGTCAGCCCCAGCATTTT. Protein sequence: CASSQSWGSQPQHF.

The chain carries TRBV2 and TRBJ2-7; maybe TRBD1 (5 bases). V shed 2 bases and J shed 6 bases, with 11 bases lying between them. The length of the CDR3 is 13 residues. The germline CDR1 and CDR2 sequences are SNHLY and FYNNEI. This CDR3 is CASSERWTLEQYF. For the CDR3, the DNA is TGTGCCAGCAGTGAAAGGTGGACACTCGAGCAGTACTTC.

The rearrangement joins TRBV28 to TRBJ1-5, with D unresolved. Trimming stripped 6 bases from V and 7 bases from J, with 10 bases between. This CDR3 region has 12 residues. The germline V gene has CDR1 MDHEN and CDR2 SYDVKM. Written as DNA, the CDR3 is TGTGCCAGCAGGGCCAGTTGGCAGCCCCAGCATTTT. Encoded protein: CASRASWQPQHF.

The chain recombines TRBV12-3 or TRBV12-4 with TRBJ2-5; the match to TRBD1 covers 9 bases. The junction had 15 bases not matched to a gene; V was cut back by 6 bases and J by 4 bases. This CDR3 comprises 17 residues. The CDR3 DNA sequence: TGTGCCAGCAGCCGAGACAGGGGGAAGATAAGTGGAGAGACCCAGTACTTC. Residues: CASSRDRGKISGETQYF.

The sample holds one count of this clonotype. CDR3 nucleotide sequence: TGCAGCGTGTGGCTCAACAGGCCCCAGTGGCCCTACGAGCAGTACTTC. Its protein product is CSVWLNRPQWPYEQYF. This sequence joins TRBV29-1 and TRBJ2-7; D is perhaps TRBD1 (5 bases). Germline assignment: CDR1 SQVTM and CDR2 ANQGSEA. This CDR3 contains 16 residues. V was clipped by 6 bases and J by 2 bases, with 23 bases between them.

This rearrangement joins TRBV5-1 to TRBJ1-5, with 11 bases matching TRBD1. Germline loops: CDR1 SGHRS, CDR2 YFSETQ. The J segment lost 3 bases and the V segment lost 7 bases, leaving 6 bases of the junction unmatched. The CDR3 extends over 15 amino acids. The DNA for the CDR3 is TGCGCCAGCCGCCGGGACAGGGGGGACAATCAGCCCCAGCATTTT. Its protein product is CASRRDRGDNQPQHF.

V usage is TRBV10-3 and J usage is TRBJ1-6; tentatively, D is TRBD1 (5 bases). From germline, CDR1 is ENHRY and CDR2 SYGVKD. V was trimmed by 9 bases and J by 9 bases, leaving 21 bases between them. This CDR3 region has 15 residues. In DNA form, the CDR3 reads TGTGCCATGGCACCCGCGGCGGGGGAAGGTTCACCCCTCCACTTT. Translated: CAMAPAAGEGSPLHF.

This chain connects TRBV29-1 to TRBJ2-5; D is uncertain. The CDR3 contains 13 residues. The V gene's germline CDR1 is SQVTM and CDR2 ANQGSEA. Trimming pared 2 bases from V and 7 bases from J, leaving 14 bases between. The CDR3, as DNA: TGCAGCGTTGAACCCGGCAGTACGGGGACCCAGTACTTC. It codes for CSVEPGSTGTQYF.

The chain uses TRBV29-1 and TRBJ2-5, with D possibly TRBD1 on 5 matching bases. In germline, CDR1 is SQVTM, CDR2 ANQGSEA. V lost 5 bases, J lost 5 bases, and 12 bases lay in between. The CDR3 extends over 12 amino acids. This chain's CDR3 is CSVIRGSETQYF. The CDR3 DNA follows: TGCAGCGTTATAAGGGGTTCGGAGACCCAGTACTTC.

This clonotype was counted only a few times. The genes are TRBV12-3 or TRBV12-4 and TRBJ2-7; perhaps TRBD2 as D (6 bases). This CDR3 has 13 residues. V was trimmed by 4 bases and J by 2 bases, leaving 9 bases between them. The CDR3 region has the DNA TGTGCCAGCAGTTCGGGAGTCACCTACGAGCAGTACTTC. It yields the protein CASSSGVTYEQYF.

The CDR3 spells CASSLGPGEGNPSYEQYF. CDR3 DNA sequence: TGTGCCAGCAGCTTAGGGCCCGGCGAGGGGAATCCCTCCTACGAGCAGTACTTC. The genes are TRBV7-9 and TRBJ2-7; D may correspond to TRBD1 or TRBD2 (5 bases each). CDR3 length equals 18 residues. Germline V gives CDR1 SEHNR, CDR2 FQNEAQ (reference sequence). Trimming removed 1 base from V and 0 bases from J, with 19 bases in between.

CDR3 sequence reads: CASRHRIDTGELFF. DNA for the CDR3: TGTGCCAGCAGGCACAGAATCGACACCGGGGAGCTGTTTTTT. V usage is TRBV4-2 and J usage is TRBJ2-2, with no clear D. The V end lost 6 bases, the J end lost 3 bases, and 11 bases lay between the germline ends. Germline CDR1 is LGHNA and CDR2 is YNFKEQ. The CDR3 runs to 14 residues.

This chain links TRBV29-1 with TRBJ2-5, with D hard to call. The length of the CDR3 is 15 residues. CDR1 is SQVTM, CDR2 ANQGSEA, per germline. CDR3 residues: CNHPVKGSSKETQYF. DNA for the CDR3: TGCAACCACCCGGTTAAAGGCAGTTCCAAAGAGACCCAGTACTTC.

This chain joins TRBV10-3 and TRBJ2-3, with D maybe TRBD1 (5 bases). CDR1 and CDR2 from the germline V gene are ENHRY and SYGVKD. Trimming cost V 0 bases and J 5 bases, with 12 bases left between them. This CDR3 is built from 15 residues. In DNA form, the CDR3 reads TGTGCCATCAGTGAGTCTGCCGCGCAGGGAGATACGCAGTATTTT. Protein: CAISESAAQGDTQYF.

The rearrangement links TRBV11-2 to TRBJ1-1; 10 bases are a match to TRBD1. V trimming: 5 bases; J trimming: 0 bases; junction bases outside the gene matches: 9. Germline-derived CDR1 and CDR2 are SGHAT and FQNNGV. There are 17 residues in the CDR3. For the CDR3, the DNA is TGTGCCAGCAGCACGCGACAGGGGGCAGGCATGAACACTGAAGCTTTCTTT. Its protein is CASSTRQGAGMNTEAFF.

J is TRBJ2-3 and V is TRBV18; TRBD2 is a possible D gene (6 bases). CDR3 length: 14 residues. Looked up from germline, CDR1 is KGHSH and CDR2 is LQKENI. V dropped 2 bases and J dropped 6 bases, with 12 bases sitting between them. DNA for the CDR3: TGTGCCAGCTCACCAACACGGGGGTATGATACGCAGTATTTT. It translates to CASSPTRGYDTQYF.

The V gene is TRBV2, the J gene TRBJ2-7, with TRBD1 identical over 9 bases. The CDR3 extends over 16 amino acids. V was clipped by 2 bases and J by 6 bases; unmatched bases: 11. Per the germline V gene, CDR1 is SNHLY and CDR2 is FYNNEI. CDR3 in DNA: TGTGCCAGCAGTGAAATTTTAGGGACAGGGCTCTCCGAGCAGTACTTC. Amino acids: CASSEILGTGLSEQYF. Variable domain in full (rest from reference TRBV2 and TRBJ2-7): EPEVTQTPSHQVTQMGQEVILRCVPISNHLYFYWYRQILGQKVEFLVSFYNNEISEKSEIFDDQFSVERPDGSNFTLKIRSTKLEDSAMYFCASSEILGTGLSEQYFGPGTRLTVT.

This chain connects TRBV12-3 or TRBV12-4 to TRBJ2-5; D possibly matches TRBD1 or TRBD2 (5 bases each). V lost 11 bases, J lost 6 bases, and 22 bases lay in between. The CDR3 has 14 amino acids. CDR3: CAVSWGNTRKTQYF. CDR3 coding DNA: TGTGCCGTTAGTTGGGGGAACACTAGGAAGACCCAGTACTTC.

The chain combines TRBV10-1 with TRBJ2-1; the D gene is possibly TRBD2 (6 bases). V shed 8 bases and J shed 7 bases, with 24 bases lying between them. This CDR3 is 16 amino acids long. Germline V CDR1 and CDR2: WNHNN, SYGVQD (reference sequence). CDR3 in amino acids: CASCPKTGGPLNEQFF. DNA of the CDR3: TGCGCCAGCTGTCCCAAGACCGGGGGACCCCTGAATGAGCAGTTCTTC.

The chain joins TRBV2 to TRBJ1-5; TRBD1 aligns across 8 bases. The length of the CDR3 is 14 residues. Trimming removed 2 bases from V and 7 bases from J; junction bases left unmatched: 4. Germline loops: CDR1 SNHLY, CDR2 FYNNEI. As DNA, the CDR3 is TGTGCCAGCAGTGAAACAGGGGGAGGACAGCCCCAGCATTTT. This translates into CASSETGGGQPQHF.

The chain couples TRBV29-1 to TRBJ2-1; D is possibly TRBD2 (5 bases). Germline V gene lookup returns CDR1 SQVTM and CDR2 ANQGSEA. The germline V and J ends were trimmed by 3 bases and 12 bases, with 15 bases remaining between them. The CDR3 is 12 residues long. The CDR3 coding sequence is TGCAGCGTTGATCTGGGAGCCAGCAGGCAGTTCTTC. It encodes CSVDLGASRQFF.

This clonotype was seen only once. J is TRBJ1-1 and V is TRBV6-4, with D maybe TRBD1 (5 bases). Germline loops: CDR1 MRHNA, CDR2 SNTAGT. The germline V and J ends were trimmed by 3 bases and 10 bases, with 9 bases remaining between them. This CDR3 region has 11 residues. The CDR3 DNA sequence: TGTGCCAGCAGTGATTCAGGGCGAGCTTTCTTT. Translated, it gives CASSDSGRAFF.

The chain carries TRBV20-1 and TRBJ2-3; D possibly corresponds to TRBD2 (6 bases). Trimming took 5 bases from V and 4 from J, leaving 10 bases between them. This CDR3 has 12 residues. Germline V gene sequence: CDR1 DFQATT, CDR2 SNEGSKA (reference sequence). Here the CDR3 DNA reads TGCAGTGCTGCTGAGCGGGCAGATACGCAGTATTTT. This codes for CSAAERADTQYF.